This T cell receptor beta chain stems from a study of CD8 T cells in Susac syndrome. An amount of RNA that ranged from about 0.45 to 1 ug was reverse transcribed with random hexamers. With immunoSEQ multiplex PCR, TCR beta CDR3 was amplified across 54 Vbeta and 13 Jbeta. TCRdb reanalysed the immunoSEQ multiplex PCR reads using MiXCR and keeps one entry per CDR3 protein. The sample includes 150,000 to 200,000 distinct CDR3 sequences, roughly 92% of them seen just once. The V end was cut by 5 bases, the J end by 2 bases, with 9 bases between. This CDR3 is built from 14 residues. Healthy donors formed controls matched for age and sex.

The chain recombines TRBV12-3 or TRBV12-4 with TRBJ1-4, with a tentative D call TRBD1 (6 bases). The sequence was collected from a human donor in good health. The sequenced sample was CD4+ T cells from PBMCs. The CDR3 bases are TGTGCCAGCAGTCCGGGGGCCACTAATGAAAAACTGTTTTTT. This sequence encodes CASSPGATNEKLFF.